What follows is one T cell receptor beta chain and its context. Germline-derived CDR1 and CDR2 are KGHSH and LQKENI. With V trimmed by 4 bases and J by 5 bases, 11 bases remained unmatched. The CDR3 length is 15 residues. Under the authors' procedure: Reference gene primer amplification gave nucleated cell count estimates. TCRdb keeps only in-frame clones here, not all; method: immunoSEQ multiplex PCR. V, J and clone size are taken as reported in that table, and D and trimming were inferred from the DNA itself. The sample includes roughly 80,000 clones, 84% of them seen just once. This sample is drawn from a study of blood T cell repertoires in COVID-19. Study information: Acute-phase and convalescent COVID-19 samples originated in the United States, Italy and Spain. The cDNA or gDNA used as material had been derived from T cells, B-cell-depleted T cells, or PBMCs.

The chain is built from TRBV18 and TRBJ2-7, with 7 bases that match TRBD2. The origin of this receptor is a man aged 50-59 years with acute or convalescent COVID-19. The sample taken for sequencing was peripheral blood. In DNA, the CDR3 is TGTGCCAGCTCACGTACCGTGGGAGGGAGGCACGAGCAGTACTTC. This codes for CASSRTVGGRHEQYF. Drawing the rest from reference TRBV18 and TRBJ2-7, the complete variable domain is NAGVMQNPRHLVRRRGQEARLRCSPMKGHSHVYWYRQLPEEGLKFMVYLQKENIIDESGMPKERFSAEFPKEGPSILRIQQVVRGDSAAYFCASSRTVGGRHEQYFGPGTRLTVT.